A single sample gave rise to the 32 T cell receptor beta chains below, sequenced in a study of T cells expressing NK-cell markers. For each CDR3 protein, TCRdb gives one entry from its re-call of the 5' RACE reads, without DNA. The specimen's table records 500,000 to 700,000 distinct CDR3 sequences. Sequencing was carried out using blood T cells: a sorted CD56 or NKG2C T cell subset, CD4+ or CD8+ T cells, or bulk PBMC T cells (not recorded which). The receptors were gathered from a man aged 18-30 years in good health.

V usage is TRBV15 and J usage is TRBJ2-3; TCRdb proposes TRBD1, but this gene call is untestable without DNA. Germline V gene sequence: CDR1 LNHNV, CDR2 YYDKDF (reference sequence). CDR3 length: 16 amino acids. CDR3 residues: CATSPGITASTDTQYF.

V is TRBV7-2 and J is TRBJ2-3; the D call from TCRdb, TRBD2, cannot be confirmed without DNA. The CDR3 covers 14 residues. In germline, CDR1 is SGHTA, CDR2 FQGNSA. CDR3 sequence reads: CASKGLPRPDTQYF.

This rearrangement joins TRBV5-5 to TRBJ2-3; lacking DNA, the TRBD1 call made by TCRdb goes unchecked. Looked up from germline, CDR1 is SGHKS and CDR2 is YYEKEE (reference sequence). The CDR3 consists of 16 residues. The CDR3: CASSLGDRVLGDTQYF.

The chain is built from TRBV11-2 and TRBJ2-5; TCRdb selects TRBD1, and the lack of DNA leaves this call unchecked. Germline loops: CDR1 SGHAT, CDR2 FQNNGV. The CDR3 is 14 amino acids. CDR3 sequence: CASSFLTLLETQYF.

V usage is TRBV20-1 and J usage is TRBJ1-6; the TCRdb D gene call, TRBD1, has no DNA to confirm it. Germline lookup yields CDR1 DFQATT and CDR2 SNEGSKA (reference sequence). This CDR3 has 15 residues. CDR3 protein: CSARQGVPNNSPLHF.

This rearrangement joins TRBV20-1 to TRBJ2-5; TCRdb proposes TRBD1, but this gene call is untestable without DNA. Germline-derived CDR1 and CDR2 are DFQATT and SNEGSKA (reference sequence). The CDR3 length is 15 residues. The CDR3 loop is CSARGRGEPQETQYF.

This chain connects TRBV4-2 to TRBJ2-1; TCRdb lists TRBD2, though no DNA is available to test this call. The germline V gene encodes CDR1 LGHNA and CDR2 YNFKEQ. The CDR3 covers 16 residues. The CDR3: CASTTRREASDNEQFF.

CDR3 in amino acids: CASSLPRRDPSNEQFF. The chain combines TRBV7-2 with TRBJ2-1; lacking DNA, the TRBD1 call made by TCRdb goes unchecked. Germline loops: CDR1 SGHTA, CDR2 FQGNSA. This CDR3 spans 16 amino acids.

The gene calls are TRBV21-1 and TRBJ1-5; absent DNA, TCRdb's TRBD1 call cannot be checked. TRBV21-1 is marked as a pseudogene. CDR3 length equals 17 residues. The CDR3 protein is CASSTPADRGRYQPQHF.

J is TRBJ2-7 and V is TRBV6-5; the D call from TCRdb, TRBD2, cannot be confirmed without DNA. The CDR3 length is 17 residues. Germline assignment: CDR1 MNHEY and CDR2 SVGAGI. The CDR3 protein is CASSSIISSGTAYEQYF.

The chain combines TRBV28 with TRBJ2-2; the TRBD2 assignment by TCRdb is unverifiable without DNA. CDR1 and CDR2 (germline): MDHEN, SYDVKM. There are 17 residues in the CDR3. The CDR3 sequence: CASSLLDLAGGIGELFF.

V gene TRBV5-1 combines with J gene TRBJ1-6. The CDR3 loop spans 13 amino acids. Germline V gene sequence: CDR1 SGHRS, CDR2 YFSETQ. CDR3 loop: CASSLFEGSPLHF.

The V gene is TRBV29-1, the J gene TRBJ2-7; checking the TCRdb D call of TRBD2 is not possible without DNA. The CDR3 is made up of 12 amino acids. Germline values: CDR1 SQVTM, CDR2 ANQGSEA. The CDR3 sequence: CSVSFGSDEQYF.

The CDR3 loop reads CSAPDRSNYGYTF. The chain recombines TRBV20-1 with TRBJ1-2; the TCRdb D gene call, TRBD1, has no DNA to confirm it. This CDR3 has 13 amino acids. Germline V CDR1 and CDR2: DFQATT, SNEGSKA (reference sequence).

This rearrangement joins TRBV27 to TRBJ2-1; there is no DNA to check the TCRdb D call of TRBD2. The CDR3 loop spans 16 amino acids. Germline V lookup: CDR1 MNHEY, CDR2 SMNVEV (reference sequence). CDR3 sequence reads: CASSPSNGPRFNEQFF.

This chain uses TRBV10-3 with TRBJ2-3; the D gene TCRdb calls, TRBD1, cannot be checked with no DNA. The CDR3 loop spans 15 amino acids. Germline V gene sequence: CDR1 ENHRY, CDR2 SYGVKD. The CDR3 spells CAISGPGQGAGTQYF.

The genes are TRBV14 and TRBJ2-1; TCRdb's D gene call, TRBD1, goes unchecked for lack of DNA. Germline V gene lookup returns CDR1 SGHDN and CDR2 FVKESK. There are 16 residues in the CDR3. The CDR3 spells CASSPLGAGINNEQFF.

The chain carries TRBV4-1 and TRBJ2-3. The CDR3 is 15 amino acids. CDR1 MGHRA and CDR2 YSYEKL come from the germline V gene. The CDR3 reads CASSQEASYTDTQYF.

The chain uses TRBV7-8 and TRBJ2-2; TCRdb calls TRBD1, which cannot be checked without DNA. The CDR3 covers 18 residues. Germline CDR1 SGHVS, CDR2 FQNEAQ. The CDR3 loop is CASSLPPGTGMNTGELFF.

The chain couples TRBV28 to TRBJ2-7; absent DNA, TCRdb's TRBD1 call cannot be checked. Germline V lookup: CDR1 MDHEN, CDR2 SYDVKM. The CDR3 totals 15 residues. CDR3 sequence reads: CASSQYRGVSYEQYF.

The gene calls are TRBV25-1 and TRBJ1-2. The length of the CDR3 is 15 residues. CDR1 is MGHDK and CDR2 is SYGVNS in the germline V gene. CDR3 loop: CASSEGPQSPYGYTF.

The chain links TRBV21-1 to TRBJ2-5; the TCRdb call, TRBD2, lacks DNA for checking. TRBV21-1 constitutes a pseudogene. The CDR3 sequence is 16 residues long. This chain's CDR3 is CASSKKLGRERETQYF.

V and J are TRBV11-2 and TRBJ2-1; TCRdb reports TRBD1, a call that lacks DNA to check it against. This CDR3 comprises 13 residues. Germline CDR1 is SGHAT and CDR2 is FQNNGV. CDR3 protein: CASSLTQQGEQFF.

The V gene is TRBV20-1, the J gene TRBJ1-1. Looked up from germline, CDR1 is DFQATT and CDR2 is SNEGSKA (reference sequence). The CDR3 length is 15 residues. The CDR3 loop is CSARGLRGLETEAFF.

The chain uses TRBV10-2 and TRBJ2-7; the TCRdb D gene call, TRBD2, has no DNA to confirm it. From germline, CDR1 is WSHSY and CDR2 SAAADI. CDR3 length: 16 amino acids. The CDR3 reads CASSDPVEGKPYEQYF.

The chain links TRBV9 to TRBJ2-3. CDR3 size: 14 residues. The germline V gene has CDR1 SGDLS and CDR2 YYNGEE. CDR3 loop: CASSVRSSADTQYF.

V gene TRBV5-1 combines with J gene TRBJ2-7; the TCRdb call, TRBD2, lacks DNA for checking. Germline-derived CDR1 and CDR2 are SGHRS and YFSETQ. This CDR3 spans 14 amino acids. Here the CDR3 reads CASSPGLAGASEYF. Combining the CDR3 with reference TRBV5-1 and TRBJ2-7 gives the whole variable domain KAGVTQTPRYLIKTRGQQVTLSCSPISGHRSVSWYQQTPGQGLQFLFEYFSETQRNKGNFPGRFSGRQFSNSRSEMNVSTLELGDSALYLCASSPGLAGASEYFGPGTRLTVT.

The chain recombines TRBV2 with TRBJ2-2. Germline V lookup: CDR1 SNHLY, CDR2 FYNNEI. The CDR3 is made up of 14 amino acids. CDR3 residues: CASSELGEPGELFF.

This chain uses TRBV18 with TRBJ2-1; TCRdb proposes TRBD1, but this gene call is untestable without DNA. From germline, CDR1 is KGHSH and CDR2 LQKENI. CDR3 length: 16 residues. CDR3 residues: CASSPQGGASYNEQFF.

The chain is built from TRBV7-3 and TRBJ2-1; the D call of TRBD1 rests on TCRdb alone, since no DNA is present to check it. Germline V CDR1 and CDR2: SGHTA, FQGTGA. This CDR3 region has 15 residues. The CDR3 sequence is CASSPKLRGLDEQFF. Using reference TRBV7-3 and TRBJ2-1 for the parts outside the CDR3, the full variable domain is GAGVSQTPSNKVTEKGKYVELRCDPISGHTALYWYRQSLGQGPEFLIYFQGTGAADDSGLPNDRFFAVRPEGSVSTLKIQRTERGDSAVYLCASSPKLRGLDEQFFGPGTRLTVL.

The J gene is TRBJ2-1, the V gene TRBV12-3 or TRBV12-4; absent DNA, TCRdb's TRBD2 call cannot be checked. The CDR3 is made up of 17 amino acids. The CDR3 loop reads CASSFPLSGLAGNEQFF.

The chain employs TRBV13 and TRBJ2-3; absent DNA, TCRdb's TRBD2 call cannot be checked. This CDR3 contains 16 residues. CDR1 PRHDT and CDR2 FYEKMQ come from the germline V gene (reference sequence). CDR3 protein: CASSERAQREGDTQYF.